The TCR beta chain described here comes from a study of OX40 agonist ivuxolimab in advanced cancers. Study background: Patients were infused with ivuxolimab every 2 weeks at 0.01 to 10 mg/kg.

Overall study findings and caveats: Dosing at 0.1 to 3.0 mg/kg was accompanied by clonal expansion of CD4+ and CD8+ blood T cells by week 6. Fewer expanded clones were found on average in CD4+ than in CD8+ T cells.

Note on this clone: Its specificity is not known.

V was clipped by 0 bases and J by 7 bases, with 7 bases between them. CDR1 SGHRS and CDR2 YFSETQ come from the germline V gene. There are 13 residues in the CDR3. Assay used: immunoSEQ multiplex PCR; TCRdb lists only in-frame clones, some missing. The repertoire consists of some 82,000 clones, with roughly 90% occurring once and the leading ten covering 2.3%. Sequencing was performed on CD4+ or CD8+ T cells sorted from blood, taken in a trial of the OX40 agonist ivuxolimab. The gene calls are TRBV5-1 and TRBJ2-2; D unclear. The receptor was derived from an adult with an advanced solid tumor such as melanoma, head and neck, liver or kidney cancer. This chain's CDR3 is CASSLESSGELFF. CDR3 bases: TGCGCCAGCAGCTTGGAATCTAGCGGGGAGCTGTTTTTT.